This paragraph reports one TCR beta chain. Its antigen remains unidentified. Trimming stripped 0 bases from V and 7 bases from J, with 8 bases between. Germline V CDR1 and CDR2: SGDLS, YYNGEE. The CDR3 sequence is 14 residues long. Data came from immunoSEQ multiplex PCR; TCRdb stores just in-frame clones and leaves some out. The sample records some 110,000 clones, 86% being singletons. These data come from a study of cytomegalovirus exposure and HLA in healthy donors. Overall study: A subsequent analysis stated that the 120 or so validation repertoires were run on the same platform as the roughly 670 first-cohort repertoires. Study-level results: Among the CMV-associated chains, a few were confirmed in vitro as specific for CMV antigens.

The V gene is TRBV9, the J gene TRBJ1-6; D is possibly TRBD1 (6 bases). The source is a man younger than 35 in good health and CMV-seronegative. Sequencing input: PBMCs. CDR3 in amino acids: CASSVGQGNSPLHF. CDR3 in DNA: TGTGCCAGCAGCGTAGGCCAGGGGAATTCACCCCTCCACTTT.